This paragraph reports one TCR beta chain. The junction had 7 bases not matched to a gene; V was cut back by 4 bases and J by 8 bases. Germline CDR1 SGDLS, CDR2 YYNGEE. The CDR3 totals 13 residues. This entry comes from a study of blood T cell repertoires in COVID-19. Methods used by the authors: Amplification with reference gene primers provided the estimates of nucleated cell counts. Measured with immunoSEQ multiplex PCR; TCRdb has only the in-frame clones, and not every one. For V, J and clone size, that table is used; D and trimming come from the DNA. The sample has some 420,000 clones; 80% to 90% are singletons. Participants had their cohort set by participant-reported clinical history.

The sample taken for sequencing was PBMCs or T cells enriched from blood (not recorded which). This chain joins TRBV9 and TRBJ1-2; 8 nucleotides agree with TRBD1. This TCR derives from a man between 25 and 39 years old who had recovered from COVID-19. CDR3 DNA: TGTGCCAGCAGCCCCCACCCAGGGGGCGGCTACACCTTC. Translating gives CASSPHPGGGYTF.